The entry that follows covers one TCR beta chain sequence. The target antigen is unknown. Additional DNA sequences in this sample encode the identical CDR3. This sample is drawn from a study of cytomegalovirus exposure and HLA in healthy donors. Study conclusions and caveats: Researchers catalogued roughly 150 TCR beta chains as cytomegalovirus-associated.

The PCR made use of 60 Vbeta and 13 Jbeta primers. Some clones are missing from TCRdb's copy, which holds only in-frame ones; the method was immunoSEQ multiplex PCR. The data show about 160,000 clones, about four fifths seen once. This sequence was found in a male donor in good health and CMV-seropositive. The specimen was PBMCs.

The DNA of the CDR3 is TGTGCCAGCAGCTCATTCAATAGCATAGGGACAGGGTCTATTCAGCCCCAGCATTTT. Its translation: CASSSFNSIGTGSIQPQHF. The rearrangement joins TRBV28 to TRBJ1-5, with 9 bases identical to TRBD1. The CDR3 covers 19 residues. V trimming: 6 bases; J trimming: 6 bases; junction bases outside the gene matches: 21. Germline V gene data show CDR1 as MDHEN and CDR2 as SYDVKM.